The next 5 T cell receptor beta chains were all read from a single sample in a study of blood T cell repertoires in COVID-19. The protocol was immunoSEQ multiplex PCR, while the TCRdb copy is restricted to in-frame clones and leaves out a portion. The repertoire holds 130,000 to 150,000 clones, with roughly 90% as singletons. The source material was PBMCs or T cells enriched from blood (not recorded which). Receptors were obtained from a woman younger than 45 with acute COVID-19.

The chain is built from TRBV9 and TRBJ2-4; 8 nucleotides agree with TRBD1. V lost 3 bases, J lost 2 bases, and 13 bases stayed unmatched. The CDR3 sequence is 18 residues long. Germline V gene lookup returns CDR1 SGDLS and CDR2 YYNGEE. CDR3 amino acids: CASSAVSGQGSPKNIQYF. CDR3 sequence (DNA): TGTGCCAGCAGCGCCGTCTCTGGACAGGGTAGTCCCAAAAACATTCAGTACTTC.

This chain links TRBV2 with TRBJ1-3, with 8 bases identical to TRBD1. This CDR3 is built from 15 residues. V was pared by 8 bases and J by 2 bases, with 8 bases of the junction left unmatched. Germline assignment: CDR1 SNHLY and CDR2 FYNNEI. The chain's CDR3 is CASGTQGAAGNTIYF. In DNA, the CDR3 is TGTGCCAGCGGAACCCAGGGGGCCGCTGGAAACACCATATATTTT.

The V call is TRBV7-3, the J call TRBJ2-1; weak D call: TRBD2 (5 bases). V dropped 5 bases and J dropped 2 bases, with 10 bases sitting between them. This CDR3 is built from 14 residues. Germline-derived CDR1 and CDR2 are SGHTA and FQGTGA. CDR3 sequence reads: CASSLASTYNEQFF. CDR3 nucleotides: TGTGCCAGCAGCCTAGCTAGTACCTACAATGAGCAGTTCTTC.

This clone has only a few counts. The chain has TRBV6-1 and TRBJ2-7, with D possibly TRBD1 on 6 matching bases. Trimming stripped 3 bases from V and 4 bases from J, with 13 bases between. CDR1 MNHNS and CDR2 SASEGT come from the germline V gene. The CDR3 is 14 amino acids. CDR3 residues: CASSEGATLYEQYF. The CDR3 DNA sequence: TGTGCCAGCAGTGAGGGGGCCACGTTGTACGAGCAGTACTTC.

The chain recombines TRBV7-2 with TRBJ2-1, with D tentatively TRBD1 (5 bases). Germline lookup yields CDR1 SGHTA and CDR2 FQGNSA. The CDR3 covers 13 residues. The V end lost 5 bases, the J end lost 8 bases, and 13 bases lay between the germline ends. The CDR3 here is CASSRYTGDEQFF. CDR3 coding DNA: TGTGCCAGCAGCCGATACACAGGCGATGAGCAGTTCTTC.